This T cell receptor (beta chain) was sequenced for a study of post-analysis software for immune sequencing data. Study results and caveats: In multiple sclerosis, normalized Chao1 diversity was significantly below that of controls. The study found TRBV5-6, TRBV5-1 and TRBV20-1 among 4 or 5 TRBV segments more frequent in patients than controls.

TCR beta cDNA libraries had unique molecular identifiers. MiXCR was run by TCRdb on the PCR reads, yielding one entry per CDR3 protein. The sample contains some 890,000 distinct CDR3 sequences, roughly 58% of which appear only once. V was shortened by 5 bases and J by 5 bases, with 16 bases between the two germline ends. The CDR3 contains 15 residues. Germline V gene sequence: CDR1 MNHEY, CDR2 SMNVEV (reference sequence). In the case of this clonotype: Its antigen remains unknown.

The clonotype was recovered from a girl aged 5-17 years with multiple sclerosis. The chain recombines TRBV27 with TRBJ2-1; weak D call: TRBD1 (5 bases). Specimen: blood. CDR3 loop: CASSLDSFRDNEQFF. As DNA, the CDR3 is TGTGCCAGCAGTCTCGACAGTTTTCGCGACAATGAGCAGTTCTTC.